This record covers a single TCR beta chain. Its antigen remains unidentified. The data belong to a study of OX40 agonist ivuxolimab in advanced cancers. Study-wide findings and caveats: Expanded clones were, on average, more numerous among CD8+ T cells than CD4+.

Using immunoSEQ multiplex PCR, the repertoire was profiled, and TCRdb retains in-frame clones only, with some absent. The sample has 14,000 or so clones; around 84% are singletons. The sample was CD4+ or CD8+ T cells sorted from blood, taken in a trial of the OX40 agonist ivuxolimab. The clonotype originates from an adult with an advanced solid tumor such as melanoma, head and neck, liver or kidney cancer.

The CDR3 coding sequence is TGTGCCAGCTCACCAAGTATGGGAGAAAAACTGTTTTTT. It translates to CASSPSMGEKLFF. The chain employs TRBV18 and TRBJ1-4; D is unresolved. The length of the CDR3 is 13 residues. Germline lookup yields CDR1 KGHSH and CDR2 LQKENI. With 2 bases removed from V and 8 bases from J, the gap between germline ends came to 9 bases.